This T cell receptor (beta chain) comes out of a study of regulatory T cells in long-lasting Graves disease. Study findings and constraints: New patients shared fewer public clonotypes (more than 850) than persistent patients did (about 3,000). Lower TCR diversity characterized persistent Graves' patients relative to newly diagnosed patients. Having few samples may have compromised the accuracy.

In this sample, this clonotype turned up a few times. Antigen specificity is unknown. Relying on iRepertoire HTBI primers and Arm-PCR of CDR3 regions, the team built TCR beta libraries. TCRdb ran MiXCR on the multiplex PCR reads and lists one entry per CDR3 protein. The data contain about 320,000 distinct CDR3 sequences, 15% to 20% of them singletons. Time point reported: newly diagnosed GD, antithyroid drugs for less than 3 months. From RNA extracted from PBMCs, the TCR library was made. This clonotype was sampled from a female donor with Graves disease. The sequences come from peripheral blood mononuclear cells (PBMCs), collected at new diagnosis, from a patient treated with antithyroid drugs.

The CDR3 DNA is TGTGCCAGCAGCTCCCCAGGGAGGGTTTTGGCAGAAGAAGAAGCAAGCTCCTACAATGAGCAGTTCTTC. Its translation is CASSSPGRVLAEEEASSYNEQFF. V is TRBV7-3 and J is TRBJ2-1; 7 bases align to TRBD2. Germline V gene data show CDR1 as SGHTA and CDR2 as FQGTGA. The V segment lost 4 bases and the J segment 0 bases; nucleotides outside the gene matches: 27. This CDR3 is built from 23 residues.